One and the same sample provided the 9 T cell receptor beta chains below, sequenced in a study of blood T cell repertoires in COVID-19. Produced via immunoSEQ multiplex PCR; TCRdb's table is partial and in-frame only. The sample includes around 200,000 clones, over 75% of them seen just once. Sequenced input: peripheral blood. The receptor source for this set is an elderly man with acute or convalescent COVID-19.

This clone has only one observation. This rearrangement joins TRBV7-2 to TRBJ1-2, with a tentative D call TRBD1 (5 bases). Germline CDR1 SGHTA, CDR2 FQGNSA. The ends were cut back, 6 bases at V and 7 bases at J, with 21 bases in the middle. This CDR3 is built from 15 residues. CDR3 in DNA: TGTGCCAGCAGTCCGGTTCGGGGGGTCTTTGCTGGCTACACCTTC. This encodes CASSPVRGVFAGYTF.

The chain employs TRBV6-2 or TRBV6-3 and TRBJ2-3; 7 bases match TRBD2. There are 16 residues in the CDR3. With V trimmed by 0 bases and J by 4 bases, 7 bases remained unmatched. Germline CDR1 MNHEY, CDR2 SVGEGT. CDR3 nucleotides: TGTGCCAGCAGTTACTCCCAGCGGGATTGGTCAGATACGCAGTATTTT. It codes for CASSYSQRDWSDTQYF.

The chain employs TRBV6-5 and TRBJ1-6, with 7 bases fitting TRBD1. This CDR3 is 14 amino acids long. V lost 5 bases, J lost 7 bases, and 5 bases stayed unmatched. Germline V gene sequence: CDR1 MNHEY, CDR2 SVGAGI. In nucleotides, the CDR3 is TGTGCCAGCAGTCCACAGGGGCGGAATTCACCCCTCCACTTT. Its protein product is CASSPQGRNSPLHF.

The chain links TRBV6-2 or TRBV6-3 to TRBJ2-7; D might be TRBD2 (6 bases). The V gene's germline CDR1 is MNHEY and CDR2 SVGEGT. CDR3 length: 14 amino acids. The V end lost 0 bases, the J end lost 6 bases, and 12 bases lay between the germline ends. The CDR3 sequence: CASSYSRGVGEQYF. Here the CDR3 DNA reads TGTGCCAGCAGTTACTCGCGGGGTGTCGGCGAGCAGTACTTC.

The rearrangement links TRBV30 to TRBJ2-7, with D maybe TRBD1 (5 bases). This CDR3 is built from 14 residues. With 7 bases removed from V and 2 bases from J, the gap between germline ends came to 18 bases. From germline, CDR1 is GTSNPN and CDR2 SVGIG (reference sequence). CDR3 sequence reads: CAFRRAGSAYEQYF. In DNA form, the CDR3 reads TGTGCCTTCCGCCGCGCAGGGTCAGCCTACGAGCAGTACTTC.

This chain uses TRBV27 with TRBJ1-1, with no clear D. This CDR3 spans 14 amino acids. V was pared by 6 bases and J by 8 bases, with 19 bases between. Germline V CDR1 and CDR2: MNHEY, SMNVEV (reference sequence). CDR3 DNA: TGTGCCAGCAGCCCCCAAGACCGGGTACGAGAAGCTTTCTTT. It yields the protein CASSPQDRVREAFF.

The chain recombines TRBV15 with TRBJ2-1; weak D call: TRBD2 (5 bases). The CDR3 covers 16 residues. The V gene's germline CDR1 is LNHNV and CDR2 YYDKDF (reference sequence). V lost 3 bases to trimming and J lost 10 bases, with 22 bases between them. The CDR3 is CATSSRAAGGLWEQFF. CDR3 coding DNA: TGTGCCACCAGCAGTAGGGCGGCTGGAGGCCTCTGGGAGCAGTTCTTC.

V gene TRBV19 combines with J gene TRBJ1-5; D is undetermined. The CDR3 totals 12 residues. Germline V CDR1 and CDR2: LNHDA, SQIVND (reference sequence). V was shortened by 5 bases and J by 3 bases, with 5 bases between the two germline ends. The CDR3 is CASSWPNQPQHF. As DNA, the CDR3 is TGTGCCAGTAGTTGGCCCAATCAGCCCCAGCATTTT.

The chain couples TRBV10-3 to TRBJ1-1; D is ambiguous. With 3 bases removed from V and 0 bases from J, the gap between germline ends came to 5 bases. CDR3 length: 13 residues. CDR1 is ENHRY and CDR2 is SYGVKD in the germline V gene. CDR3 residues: CAISDQVNTEAFF. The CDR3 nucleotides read TGTGCCATCAGTGATCAGGTGAACACTGAAGCTTTCTTT.